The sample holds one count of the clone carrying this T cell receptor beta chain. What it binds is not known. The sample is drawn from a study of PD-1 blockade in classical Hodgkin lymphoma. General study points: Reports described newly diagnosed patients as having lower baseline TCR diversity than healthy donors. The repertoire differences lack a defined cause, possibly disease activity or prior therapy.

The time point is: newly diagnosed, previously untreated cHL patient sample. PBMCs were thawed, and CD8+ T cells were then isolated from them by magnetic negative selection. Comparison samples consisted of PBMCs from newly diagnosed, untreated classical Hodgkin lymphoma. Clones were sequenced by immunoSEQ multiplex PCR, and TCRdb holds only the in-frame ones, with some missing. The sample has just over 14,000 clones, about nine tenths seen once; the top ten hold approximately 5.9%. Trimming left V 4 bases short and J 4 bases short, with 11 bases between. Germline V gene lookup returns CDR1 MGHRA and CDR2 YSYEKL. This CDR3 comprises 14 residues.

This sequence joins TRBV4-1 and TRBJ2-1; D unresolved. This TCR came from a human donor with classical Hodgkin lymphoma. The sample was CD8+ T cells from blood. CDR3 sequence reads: CASSPPLVYNEQFF. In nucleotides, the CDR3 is TGCGCCAGCAGCCCCCCCTTAGTGTACAATGAGCAGTTCTTC.